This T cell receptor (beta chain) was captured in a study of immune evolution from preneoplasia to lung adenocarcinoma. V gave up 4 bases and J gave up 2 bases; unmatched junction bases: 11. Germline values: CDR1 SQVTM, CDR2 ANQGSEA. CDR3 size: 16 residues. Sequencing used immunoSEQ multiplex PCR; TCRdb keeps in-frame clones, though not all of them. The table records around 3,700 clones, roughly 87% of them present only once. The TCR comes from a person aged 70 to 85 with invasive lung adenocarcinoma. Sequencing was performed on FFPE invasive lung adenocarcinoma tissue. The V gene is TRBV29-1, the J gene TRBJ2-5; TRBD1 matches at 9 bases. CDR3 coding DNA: TGCAGCGTTGGCCGCTTAGGGACAGGGTCGCAAGAGACCCAGTACTTC. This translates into CSVGRLGTGSQETQYF.